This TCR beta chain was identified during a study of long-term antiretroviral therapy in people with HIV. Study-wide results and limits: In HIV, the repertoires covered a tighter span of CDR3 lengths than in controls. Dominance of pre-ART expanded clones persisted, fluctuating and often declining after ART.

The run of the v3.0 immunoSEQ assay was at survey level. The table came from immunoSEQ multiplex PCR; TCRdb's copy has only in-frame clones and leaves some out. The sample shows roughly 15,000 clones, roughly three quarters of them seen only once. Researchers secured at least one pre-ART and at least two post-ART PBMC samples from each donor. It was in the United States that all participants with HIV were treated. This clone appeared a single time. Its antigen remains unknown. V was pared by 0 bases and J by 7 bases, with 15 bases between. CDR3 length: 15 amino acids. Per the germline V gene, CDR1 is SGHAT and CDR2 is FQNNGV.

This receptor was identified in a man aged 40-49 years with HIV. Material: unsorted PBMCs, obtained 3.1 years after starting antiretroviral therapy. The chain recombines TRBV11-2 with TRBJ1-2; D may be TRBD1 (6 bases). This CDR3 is CASSLDRAGAGGYTF. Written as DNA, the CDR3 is TGTGCCAGCAGCTTAGATCGGGCAGGGGCGGGTGGCTACACCTTC.